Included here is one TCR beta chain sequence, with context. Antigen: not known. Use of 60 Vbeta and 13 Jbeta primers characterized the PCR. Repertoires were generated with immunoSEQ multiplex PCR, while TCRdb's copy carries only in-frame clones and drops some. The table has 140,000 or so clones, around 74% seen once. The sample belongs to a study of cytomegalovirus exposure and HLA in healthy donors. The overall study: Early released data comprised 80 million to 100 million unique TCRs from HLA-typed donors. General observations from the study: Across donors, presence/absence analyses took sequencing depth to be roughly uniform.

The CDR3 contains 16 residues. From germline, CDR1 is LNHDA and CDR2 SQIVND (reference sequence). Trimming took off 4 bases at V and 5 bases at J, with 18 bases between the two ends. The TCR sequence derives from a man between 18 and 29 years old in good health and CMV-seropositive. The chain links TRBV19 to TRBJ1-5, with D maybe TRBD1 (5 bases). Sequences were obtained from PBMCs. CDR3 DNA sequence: TGTGCCAGTAGTACCCCCCGAGGAGGGGCTGATCAGCCCCAGCATTTT. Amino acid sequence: CASSTPRGGADQPQHF.